The source of this T cell receptor beta chain is a study of blood T cell repertoires in COVID-19. TCRdb's table, derived via immunoSEQ multiplex PCR, lists solely in-frame clones and lacks some. The repertoire includes 100,000 to 150,000 clones, roughly 90% of them detected once, and approximately 2% sits in the top ten. Seattle's enrolled individuals joined amid active infection and were then monitored longitudinally. Per the germline V gene, CDR1 is KGHDR and CDR2 is SFDVKD. Trimming removed 0 bases from V and 12 bases from J, with 11 bases in between. The CDR3 contains 12 residues. The material sequenced was peripheral blood. This clonotype was sampled from a man between 45 and 60 years old with COVID-19, enrolled during active disease. The rearrangement links TRBV24-1 to TRBJ2-7; TRBD2 is a possible D gene (5 bases). The CDR3 sequence is CATSDLYGIGYF. CDR3 coding DNA: TGTGCCACCAGTGATTTGTACGGGATCGGGTACTTC.